One and the same sample provided the 7 T cell receptor beta chains below, sequenced in a study of PD-1 blockade in classical Hodgkin lymphoma. Brentuximab vedotin exposure varied among the patients, all of whom had relapsed after autologous stem cell transplantation. The repertoire was sequenced with immunoSEQ multiplex PCR; TCRdb's copy has only in-frame clones and lacks some. The sample lists 16,000 or so clones; 82% were seen once. The sequencing used peripheral blood mononuclear cells (PBMCs), collected before the second cycle of nivolumab. The receptors stem from a human donor with classical Hodgkin lymphoma.

The rearrangement joins TRBV9 to TRBJ2-7, with 7 bases lining up with TRBD1. V gave up 4 bases and J gave up 2 bases; unmatched junction bases: 12. The CDR3 loop spans 16 amino acids. Looked up from germline, CDR1 is SGDLS and CDR2 is YYNGEE. The CDR3 nucleotides are TGTGCCAGCAGCCCAACAGAGGGGGCGCCGACCTACGAGCAGTACTTC. Translated: CASSPTEGAPTYEQYF.

The V call is TRBV5-4, the J call TRBJ2-1; perhaps TRBD2 as D (6 bases). The CDR3 contains 16 residues. Germline CDR1 SGHNT, CDR2 YYREEE (reference sequence). The V gene lost 6 bases and the J gene lost 2 bases, with 18 bases spanning the gap. Here the CDR3 reads CASKANLGTPYNEQFF. Here the CDR3 DNA reads TGTGCCAGCAAAGCTAACCTCGGGACTCCCTACAATGAGCAGTTCTTC.

The chain employs TRBV5-5 and TRBJ1-3, with D hard to call. This CDR3 is built from 15 residues. The V and J ends lost 6 bases and 0 bases respectively, with 13 bases between them. Germline lookup yields CDR1 SGHKS and CDR2 YYEKEE (reference sequence). The CDR3 loop reads CASTSYLDSGNTIYF. DNA for the CDR3: TGTGCCAGCACCTCGTATCTAGACTCTGGAAACACCATATATTTT.

The chain uses TRBV18 and TRBJ1-6; D possibly corresponds to TRBD1 (5 bases). CDR1 and CDR2 from the germline V gene are KGHSH and LQKENI. The V end lost 2 bases, the J end lost 5 bases, and 10 bases lay between the germline ends. The CDR3 runs 15 residues. The DNA for the CDR3 is TGTGCCAGCTCACCAGGGTACAGGAATAATTCACCCCTCCACTTT. Its translation is CASSPGYRNNSPLHF.

This sequence joins TRBV11-2 and TRBJ1-2, with a tentative D call TRBD1 (6 bases). The CDR3 runs to 14 residues. Trimming took 2 bases from V and 8 from J, leaving 15 bases between them. Germline V CDR1 and CDR2: SGHAT, FQNNGV. Written as DNA, the CDR3 is TGTGCCAGCAGCTTACAGGGGCTAGCGTCGGGCTACACCTTC. It is translated as CASSLQGLASGYTF.

The chain is built from TRBV11-2 and TRBJ2-7; 8 bases are a match to TRBD1. Looked up from germline, CDR1 is SGHAT and CDR2 is FQNNGV. CDR3 length equals 16 residues. Losses at the gene ends were 4 bases for V and 4 bases for J; bases not matched to a gene: 12. The CDR3 DNA is TGTGCCAGCAGCTACGCCGGGACAGGATTTTATTACGAGCAGTACTTC. This translates into CASSYAGTGFYYEQYF.

The chain combines TRBV29-1 with TRBJ1-5; 11 nucleotides match TRBD1. CDR3 length: 13 residues. Germline V CDR1 and CDR2: SQVTM, ANQGSEA. V gave up 6 bases and J gave up 7 bases; unmatched junction bases: 5. CDR3: CSVGGQGDQPQHF. CDR3 bases: TGCAGCGTGGGGGGACAGGGGGACCAGCCCCAGCATTTT.